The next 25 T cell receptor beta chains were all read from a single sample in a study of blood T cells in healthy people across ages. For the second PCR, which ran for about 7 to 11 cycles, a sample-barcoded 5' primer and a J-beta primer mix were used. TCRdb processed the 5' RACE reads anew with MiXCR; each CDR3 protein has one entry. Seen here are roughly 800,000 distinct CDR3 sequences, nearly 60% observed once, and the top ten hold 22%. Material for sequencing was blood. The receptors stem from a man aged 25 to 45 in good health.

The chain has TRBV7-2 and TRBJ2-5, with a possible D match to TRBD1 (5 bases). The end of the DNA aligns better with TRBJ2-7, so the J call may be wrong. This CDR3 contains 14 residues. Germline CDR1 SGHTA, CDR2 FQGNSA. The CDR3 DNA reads TGTGCCAGCAGCTTTCTTGAGTCAGGGTACGAGCAGTACTTC. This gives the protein CASSFLESGYEQYF.

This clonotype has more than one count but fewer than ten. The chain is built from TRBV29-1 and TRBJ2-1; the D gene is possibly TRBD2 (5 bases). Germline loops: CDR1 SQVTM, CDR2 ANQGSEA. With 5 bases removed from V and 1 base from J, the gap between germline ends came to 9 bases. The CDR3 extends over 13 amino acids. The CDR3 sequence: CSVSGGSYNEQFF. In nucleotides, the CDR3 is TGCAGCGTTAGCGGCGGTTCCTACAATGAGCAGTTCTTC.

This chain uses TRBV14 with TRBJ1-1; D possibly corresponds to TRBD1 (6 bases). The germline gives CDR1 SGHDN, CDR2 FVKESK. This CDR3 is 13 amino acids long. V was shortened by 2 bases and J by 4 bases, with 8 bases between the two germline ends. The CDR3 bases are TGTGCCAGCAGCCAACAACAGGGCACTGAAGCTTTCTTT. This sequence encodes CASSQQQGTEAFF.

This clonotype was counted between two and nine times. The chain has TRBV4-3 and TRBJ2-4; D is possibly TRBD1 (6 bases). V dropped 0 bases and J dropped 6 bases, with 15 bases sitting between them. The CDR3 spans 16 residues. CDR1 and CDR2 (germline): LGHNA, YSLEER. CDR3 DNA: TGCGCCAGCAGCCAAGATCTGGCAGGGGTGGCAAACATTCAGTACTTC. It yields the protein CASSQDLAGVANIQYF.

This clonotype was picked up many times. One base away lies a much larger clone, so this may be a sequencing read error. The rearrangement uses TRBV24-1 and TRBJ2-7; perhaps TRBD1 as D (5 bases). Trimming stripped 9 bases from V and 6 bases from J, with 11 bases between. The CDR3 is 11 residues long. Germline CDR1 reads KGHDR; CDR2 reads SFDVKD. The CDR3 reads CATAQGGEQYF. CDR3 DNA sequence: TGTGCCACCGCGCAGGGTGGCGAGCAGTACTTC.

CDR3 sequence (DNA): TGTGCCAGTGGCCAGACGAATGAAAAACTGTTTTTT. Amino acid sequence: CASGQTNEKLFF. The V gene is TRBV7-9, the J gene TRBJ1-4, with D unresolved. The CDR3 loop spans 12 amino acids. CDR1 SEHNR and CDR2 FQNEAQ come from the germline V gene (reference sequence). Trimming cost V 9 bases and J 5 bases, with 10 bases left between them.

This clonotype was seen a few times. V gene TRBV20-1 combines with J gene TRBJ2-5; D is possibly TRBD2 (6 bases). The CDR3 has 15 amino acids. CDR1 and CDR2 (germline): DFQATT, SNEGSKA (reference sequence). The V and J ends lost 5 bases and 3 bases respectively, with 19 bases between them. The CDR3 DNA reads TGCAGTGCTGACTCCACCCGGGGACTTAAAGAGACCCAGTACTTC. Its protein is CSADSTRGLKETQYF.

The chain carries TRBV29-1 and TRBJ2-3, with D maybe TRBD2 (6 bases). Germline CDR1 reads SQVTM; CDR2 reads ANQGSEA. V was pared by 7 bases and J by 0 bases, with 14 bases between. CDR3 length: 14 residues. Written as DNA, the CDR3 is TGCAGCGCTCCGGAGGGAAGTAGCACAGATACGCAGTATTTT. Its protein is CSAPEGSSTDTQYF.

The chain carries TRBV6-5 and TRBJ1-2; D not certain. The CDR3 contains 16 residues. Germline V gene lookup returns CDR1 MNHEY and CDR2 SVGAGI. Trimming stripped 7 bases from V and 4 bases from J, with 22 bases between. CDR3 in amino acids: CASNPGVGVPIYGYTF. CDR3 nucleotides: TGTGCCAGCAACCCCGGGGTGGGTGTTCCCATCTATGGCTACACCTTC.

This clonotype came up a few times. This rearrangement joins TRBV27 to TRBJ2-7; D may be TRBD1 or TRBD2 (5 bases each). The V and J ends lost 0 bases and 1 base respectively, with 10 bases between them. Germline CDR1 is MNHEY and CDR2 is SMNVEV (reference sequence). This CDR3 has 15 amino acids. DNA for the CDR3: TGTGCCAGCAGTTTATCGACAGCGGTATCCTACGAGCAGTACTTC. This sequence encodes CASSLSTAVSYEQYF.

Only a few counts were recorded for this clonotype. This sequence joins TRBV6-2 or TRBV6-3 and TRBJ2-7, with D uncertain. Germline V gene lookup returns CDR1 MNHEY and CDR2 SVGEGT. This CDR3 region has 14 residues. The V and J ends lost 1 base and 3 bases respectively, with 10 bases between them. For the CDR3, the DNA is TGTGCCAGCAGTTACTGGGCAGAAAGCTACGAGCAGTACTTC. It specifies CASSYWAESYEQYF.

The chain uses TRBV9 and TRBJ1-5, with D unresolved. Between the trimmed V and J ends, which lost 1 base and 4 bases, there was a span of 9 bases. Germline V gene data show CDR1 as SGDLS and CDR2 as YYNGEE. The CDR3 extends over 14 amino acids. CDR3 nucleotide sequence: TGTGCCAGCAGCGTAAGTGGCGGTAATCAGCCCCAGCATTTT. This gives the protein CASSVSGGNQPQHF. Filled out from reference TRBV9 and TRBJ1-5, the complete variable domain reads DSGVTQTPKHLITATGQRVTLRCSPRSGDLSVYWYQQSLDQGLQFLIQYYNGEERAKGNILERFSAQQFPDLHSELNLSSLELGDSALYFCASSVSGGNQPQHFGDGTRLSIL.

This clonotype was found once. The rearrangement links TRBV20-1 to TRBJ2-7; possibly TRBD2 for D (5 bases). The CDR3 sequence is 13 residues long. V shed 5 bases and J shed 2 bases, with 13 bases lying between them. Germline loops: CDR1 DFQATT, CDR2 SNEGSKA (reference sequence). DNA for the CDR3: TGCAGTGCTCTTACGGGGAGTACCTACGAGCAGTACTTC. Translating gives CSALTGSTYEQYF.

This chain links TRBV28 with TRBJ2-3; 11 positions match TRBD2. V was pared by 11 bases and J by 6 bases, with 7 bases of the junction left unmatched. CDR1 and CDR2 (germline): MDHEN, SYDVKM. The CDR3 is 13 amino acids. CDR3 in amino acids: CAGNSGGADTQYF. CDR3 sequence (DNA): TGTGCCGGAAATAGCGGGGGGGCGGATACGCAGTATTTT.

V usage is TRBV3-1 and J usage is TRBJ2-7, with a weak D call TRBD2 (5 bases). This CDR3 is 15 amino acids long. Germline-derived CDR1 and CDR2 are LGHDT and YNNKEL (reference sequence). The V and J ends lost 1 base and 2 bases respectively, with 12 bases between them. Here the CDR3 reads CASSQGRVRAYEQYF. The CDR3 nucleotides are TGTGCCAGCAGCCAAGGAAGAGTGAGGGCCTACGAGCAGTACTTC.

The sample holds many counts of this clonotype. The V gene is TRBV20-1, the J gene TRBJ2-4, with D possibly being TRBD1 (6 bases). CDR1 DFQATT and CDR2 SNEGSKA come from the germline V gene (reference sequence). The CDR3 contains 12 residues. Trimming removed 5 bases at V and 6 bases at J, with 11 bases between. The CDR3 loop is CSADDRINIQYF. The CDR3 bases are TGCAGTGCTGATGACAGGATAAACATTCAGTACTTC.

The CDR3 is CASSLVGQAANQPQHF. The CDR3 nucleotides are TGTGCCAGCAGCTTAGTGGGGCAGGCGGCCAATCAGCCCCAGCATTTT. The rearrangement uses TRBV7-2 and TRBJ1-5; D possibly corresponds to TRBD1 (5 bases). Germline CDR1 SGHTA, CDR2 FQGNSA. CDR3 length: 16 amino acids. The germline V and J ends were trimmed by 1 base and 3 bases, with 13 bases remaining between them.

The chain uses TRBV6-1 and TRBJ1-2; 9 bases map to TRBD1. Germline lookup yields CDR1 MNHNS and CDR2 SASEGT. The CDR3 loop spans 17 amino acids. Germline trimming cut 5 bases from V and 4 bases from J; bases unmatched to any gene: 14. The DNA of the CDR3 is TGTGCCAGCAGTCGGACAGGGGCCTCCTCTAACCTCTATGGCTACACCTTC. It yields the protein CASSRTGASSNLYGYTF.

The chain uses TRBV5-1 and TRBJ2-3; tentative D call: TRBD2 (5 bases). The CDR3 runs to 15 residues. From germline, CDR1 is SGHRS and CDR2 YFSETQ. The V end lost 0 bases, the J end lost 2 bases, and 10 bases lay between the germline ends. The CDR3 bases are TGCGCCAGCAGCTTGGACCTAGCTAACACAGATACGCAGTATTTT. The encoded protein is CASSLDLANTDTQYF.

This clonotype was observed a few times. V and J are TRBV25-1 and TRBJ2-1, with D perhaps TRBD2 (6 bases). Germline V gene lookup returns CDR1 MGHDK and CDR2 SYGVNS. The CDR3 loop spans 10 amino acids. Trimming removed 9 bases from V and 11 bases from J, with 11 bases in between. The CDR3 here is CASTGSQQFF. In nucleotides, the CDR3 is TGTGCCAGTACCGGGAGCCAGCAGTTCTTC.

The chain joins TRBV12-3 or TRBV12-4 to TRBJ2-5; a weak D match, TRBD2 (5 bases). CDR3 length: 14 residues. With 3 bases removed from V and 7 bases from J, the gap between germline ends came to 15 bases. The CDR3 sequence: CASSFSYGLGTQYF. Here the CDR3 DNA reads TGTGCCAGCAGTTTTAGCTACGGACTGGGGACCCAGTACTTC.

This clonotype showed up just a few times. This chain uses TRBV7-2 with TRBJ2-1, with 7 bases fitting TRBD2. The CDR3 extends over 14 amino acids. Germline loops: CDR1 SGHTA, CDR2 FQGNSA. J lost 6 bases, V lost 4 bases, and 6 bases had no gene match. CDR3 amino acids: CASSSDRTSNEQFF. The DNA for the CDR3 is TGTGCCAGCAGCTCCGACCGGACTAGCAATGAGCAGTTCTTC.

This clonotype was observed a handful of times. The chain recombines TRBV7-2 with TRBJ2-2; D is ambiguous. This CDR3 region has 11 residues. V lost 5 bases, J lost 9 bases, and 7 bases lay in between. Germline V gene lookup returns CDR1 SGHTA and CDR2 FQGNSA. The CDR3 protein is CASSRSWELFF. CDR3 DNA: TGTGCCAGCAGCCGAAGCTGGGAGCTGTTTTTT. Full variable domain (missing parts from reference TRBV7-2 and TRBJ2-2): GAGVSQSPSNKVTEKGKDVELRCDPISGHTALYWYRQSLGQGLEFLIYFQGNSAPDKSGLPSDRFSAERTGGSVSTLTIQRTQQEDSAVYLCASSRSWELFFGEGSRLTVL.

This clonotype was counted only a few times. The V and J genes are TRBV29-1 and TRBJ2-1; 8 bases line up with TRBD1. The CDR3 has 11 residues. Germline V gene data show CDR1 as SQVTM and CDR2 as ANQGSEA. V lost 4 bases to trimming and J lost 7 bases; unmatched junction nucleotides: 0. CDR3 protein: CSVGDRNEQFF. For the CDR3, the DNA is TGCAGCGTTGGGGACAGGAATGAGCAGTTCTTC.

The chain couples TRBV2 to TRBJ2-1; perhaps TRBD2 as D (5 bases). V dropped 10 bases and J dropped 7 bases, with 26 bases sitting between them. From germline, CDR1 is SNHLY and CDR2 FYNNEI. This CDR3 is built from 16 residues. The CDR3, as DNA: TGTGCCACCAACTCCCTAACTAGTTCGGGGAATAATGAGCAGTTCTTC. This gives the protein CATNSLTSSGNNEQFF.